These 32 T cell receptor beta chains originate from one sample sequenced in a study of cytomegalovirus exposure and HLA in healthy donors. The PCR made use of 60 Vbeta and 13 Jbeta primers. Using immunoSEQ multiplex PCR, the repertoire was profiled, and TCRdb retains in-frame clones only, with some absent. Of nearly 110,000 clones listed, more than 60% are singletons. The material sequenced was PBMCs. Receptor source: a man in his sixties in good health and CMV-seronegative.

This clone was recorded only once. The rearrangement links TRBV19 to TRBJ1-6, with TRBD1 identical over 7 bases. The junction had 9 bases not matched to a gene; V was cut back by 6 bases and J by 4 bases. This CDR3 has 16 residues. In germline, CDR1 is LNHDA, CDR2 SQIVND (reference sequence). CDR3 protein: CASSHGTAQYNSPLHF. In nucleotides, the CDR3 is TGTGCCAGTAGCCATGGGACAGCACAATATAATTCACCCCTCCACTTT.

The chain uses TRBV6-5 and TRBJ1-4; D possibly corresponds to TRBD1 (5 bases). Trimming removed 6 bases at V and 13 bases at J, with 15 bases between. Germline V lookup: CDR1 MNHEY, CDR2 SVGAGI. This CDR3 is built from 12 residues. CDR3 residues: CASRSDRGRLFF. Here the CDR3 DNA reads TGTGCCAGCAGATCCGACCGGGGGAGACTGTTTTTT.

Points on this clone: The sample contains more than one DNA sequence encoding this CDR3. The genes are TRBV7-8 and TRBJ1-3; no clear D. This CDR3 spans 11 amino acids. V gave up 4 bases and J gave up 8 bases, with 6 bases separating them. Germline values: CDR1 SGHVS, CDR2 FQNEAQ. The CDR3 DNA follows: TGTGCCAGCAGCTCCCGGGACACCATATATTTT. Translating it yields CASSSRDTIYF. Looking up the rest from reference TRBV7-8 and TRBJ1-3 gives the full variable domain: GAGVSQSPRYKVAKRGQDVALRCDPISGHVSLFWYQQALGQGPEFLTYFQNEAQLDKSGLPSDRFFAERPEGSVSTLKIQRTQQEDSAVYLCASSSRDTIYFGEGSWLTVV.

The V call is TRBV5-6, the J call TRBJ2-7, with D hard to call. Trimming left V 3 bases short and J 2 bases short, with 18 bases between. CDR3 length: 16 amino acids. Per the germline V gene, CDR1 is SGHDT and CDR2 is YYEEEE. The CDR3 DNA reads TGTGCCAGCAGCTCCCCCCTGCGGAAAAGCCCCTACGAGCAGTACTTC. It is translated as CASSSPLRKSPYEQYF.

The V and J genes are TRBV7-2 and TRBJ2-2; 11 bases align to TRBD2. V lost 10 bases and J lost 3; bases outside the gene matches: 7. The CDR3 has 15 residues. Germline-derived CDR1 and CDR2 are SGHTA and FQGNSA. CDR3 sequence: CAILLAGVYTGELFF. The CDR3 nucleotides are TGTGCCATCCTACTAGCGGGGGTCTACACCGGGGAGCTGTTTTTT.

The DNA of the CDR3 is TGTGCCAGCAGTCACGGGACTAGCGGGGTCGGGGAGCTGTTTTTT. It translates to CASSHGTSGVGELFF. This rearrangement joins TRBV28 to TRBJ2-2, with TRBD2 matching 13 bases. V shed 5 bases, J shed 7 bases, and the junction held 4 bases outside the gene matches. The CDR3 loop spans 15 amino acids. Germline CDR1 is MDHEN and CDR2 is SYDVKM.

The chain links TRBV11-2 to TRBJ2-7; 7 nucleotides match TRBD1. CDR3 length: 15 amino acids. Germline V gene lookup returns CDR1 SGHAT and CDR2 FQNNGV. With 2 bases clipped from V and 0 bases from J, the junction kept 4 bases outside the gene matches. CDR3 bases: TGTGCCAGCAGCTTATCACAGGGGAGCTCCTACGAGCAGTACGTC. Residues: CASSLSQGSSYEQYV.

This chain uses TRBV29-1 with TRBJ1-1, with a tentative D call TRBD1 (6 bases). Trimming stripped 7 bases from V and 0 bases from J, with 15 bases between. The CDR3 totals 14 residues. The germline V gene has CDR1 SQVTM and CDR2 ANQGSEA. Here the CDR3 DNA reads TGCAGCGCCACCGCGACAGGAATGAACACTGAAGCTTTCTTT. Its translation: CSATATGMNTEAFF.

The gene calls are TRBV19 and TRBJ2-5; the D gene is possibly TRBD2 (5 bases). The germline V gene encodes CDR1 LNHDA and CDR2 SQIVND (reference sequence). This CDR3 comprises 14 residues. V was trimmed by 6 bases and J by 5 bases, leaving 16 bases between them. CDR3 sequence (DNA): TGTGCCAGTAGGTTGGCAAGGCCGGGGGAGACCCAGTACTTC. Translated, it gives CASRLARPGETQYF.

The chain carries TRBV14 and TRBJ1-4; 9 bases match TRBD1. CDR1 and CDR2 from the germline V gene are SGHDN and FVKESK. The CDR3 spans 15 residues. Trimming cost V 4 bases and J 6 bases; bases outside gene matches: 6. CDR3 sequence: CASSRTGGFDEKLFF. The CDR3 nucleotides read TGTGCCAGCAGCCGTACAGGGGGCTTTGATGAAAAACTGTTTTTT.

CDR3 in DNA: TGTGCCACCGTCGACGGGACAACAGTCTACTTCAATCAGCCCCAGCATTTT. It codes for CATVDGTTVYFNQPQHF. The chain uses TRBV28 and TRBJ1-5, with D possibly being TRBD1 (6 bases). CDR1 MDHEN and CDR2 SYDVKM come from the germline V gene. V lost 10 bases to trimming and J lost 3 bases, with 25 bases between them. This CDR3 region has 17 residues.

V and J are TRBV4-2 and TRBJ1-6; D is undetermined. The germline CDR1 and CDR2 sequences are LGHNA and YNFKEQ. The ends were cut back, 0 bases at V and 3 bases at J, with 9 bases in the middle. The CDR3 length is 16 residues. Here the CDR3 reads CASSQDPIFYNSPLHF. CDR3 sequence (DNA): TGTGCCAGCAGCCAAGATCCTATATTCTATAATTCACCCCTCCACTTT.

CDR3 in amino acids: CASSSPSGGAANEQFF. The CDR3 bases are TGTGCCAGCAGTTCCCCCAGCGGGGGGGCCGCCAATGAGCAGTTCTTC. The chain recombines TRBV6-5 with TRBJ2-1; 10 bases line up with TRBD2. Per germline, CDR1 MNHEY and CDR2 SVGAGI. This CDR3 region has 16 residues. J gave up 6 bases and V 4 bases, and 9 bases lay outside the gene matches.

This chain joins TRBV9 and TRBJ2-5; 8 nucleotides align to TRBD2. This CDR3 region has 18 residues. The V gene's germline CDR1 is SGDLS and CDR2 YYNGEE. The V gene end was trimmed by 0 bases and the J gene end by 0 bases; junction bases not matched to a gene: 10. The CDR3 is CASSVAHPGGGYQETQYF. CDR3 DNA sequence: TGTGCCAGCAGCGTAGCCCATCCCGGGGGGGGCTACCAAGAGACCCAGTACTTC.

V is TRBV9 and J is TRBJ1-4; D call uncertain. The CDR3 spans 15 residues. V gave up 0 bases and J gave up 0 bases, with 6 bases separating them. From germline, CDR1 is SGDLS and CDR2 YYNGEE. Here the CDR3 reads CASSVGQATNEKLFF. The CDR3, as DNA: TGTGCCAGCAGCGTAGGACAAGCAACTAATGAAAAACTGTTTTTT.

The CDR3 DNA reads as TGTGCCAGCAGCTTAGCCGTGGGGGGGTCAGAGACCCAGTACTTC. This translates into CASSLAVGGSETQYF. The chain recombines TRBV11-1 with TRBJ2-5, with TRBD2 matching over 7 bases. Germline V gene lookup returns CDR1 SGHAT and CDR2 FQDESV (reference sequence). Trimming took 0 bases from V and 4 from J; bases not matched to a gene: 5. CDR3 length equals 15 residues.

The chain links TRBV4-1 to TRBJ1-5, with D tentatively TRBD1 (6 bases). This CDR3 spans 20 amino acids. Looked up from germline, CDR1 is MGHRA and CDR2 is YSYEKL. V gave up 1 base and J gave up 5 bases, with 27 bases separating them. This CDR3 is CASSQALFSLQGKGDQPQHF. The DNA for the CDR3 is TGCGCCAGCAGCCAAGCCCTCTTCTCCTTACAGGGAAAGGGCGATCAGCCCCAGCATTTT.

V gene TRBV7-9 combines with J gene TRBJ2-1; D perhaps matches TRBD2 (5 bases). Germline V gives CDR1 SEHNR, CDR2 FQNEAQ (reference sequence). The germline V and J ends were trimmed by 5 bases and 8 bases, with 19 bases remaining between them. The CDR3 covers 15 residues. Here the CDR3 reads CASSPLRDSQYEQFF. The CDR3 nucleotides read TGTGCCAGCAGCCCTCTGAGGGATTCACAATATGAGCAGTTCTTC.

This chain links TRBV9 with TRBJ2-3; TRBD1 agrees at 7 bases. J was trimmed by 4 bases and V by 0 bases; bases with no gene match: 5. CDR1 and CDR2 from the germline V gene are SGDLS and YYNGEE. The CDR3 is 15 residues long. The CDR3 here is CASSVEGARADTQYF. In DNA form, the CDR3 reads TGTGCCAGCAGCGTAGAGGGGGCTCGGGCAGATACGCAGTATTTT.

The count of this clone is one. The chain is built from TRBV7-2 and TRBJ2-2; D is possibly TRBD1 (5 bases). V gave up 1 base and J gave up 5 bases, with 8 bases separating them. This CDR3 is built from 14 residues. In germline, CDR1 is SGHTA, CDR2 FQGNSA. The CDR3 sequence is CASSLGRQTGELFF. The DNA of the CDR3 is TGTGCCAGCAGCTTAGGGCGACAGACCGGGGAGCTGTTTTTT.

The chain carries TRBV5-4 and TRBJ2-1, with 7 bases identical to TRBD2. J was trimmed by 3 bases and V by 4 bases; bases with no gene match: 7. Germline assignment: CDR1 SGHNT and CDR2 YYREEE (reference sequence). This CDR3 has 15 residues. The CDR3 loop is CASSISGGGYNEQFF. For the CDR3, the DNA is TGTGCCAGCAGCATCTCGGGGGGAGGCTACAATGAGCAGTTCTTC.

This sequence joins TRBV10-3 and TRBJ2-2, with D possibly being TRBD1 (6 bases). Trimming left V 1 base short and J 3 bases short, with 9 bases between. CDR3 length equals 15 residues. Germline V CDR1 and CDR2: ENHRY, SYGVKD. For the CDR3, the DNA is TGTGCCATCAGTGAGTACAGGGCCGACACCGGGGAGCTGTTTTTT. Translation gives CAISEYRADTGELFF.

This chain joins TRBV5-1 and TRBJ1-2; no clear D gene. Trimming took off 5 bases at V and 0 bases at J, with 11 bases between the two ends. CDR3 length: 14 amino acids. Germline lookup yields CDR1 SGHRS and CDR2 YFSETQ. CDR3 nucleotides: TGCGCCAGCAGAGATTGGCCAGCTAACTATGGCTACACCTTC. This codes for CASRDWPANYGYTF.

This clone was seen only once. The chain carries TRBV2 and TRBJ2-7; the D gene is possibly TRBD2 (6 bases). With 6 bases removed from V and 7 bases from J, the gap between germline ends came to 19 bases. CDR1 SNHLY and CDR2 FYNNEI come from the germline V gene. The CDR3 is 14 amino acids. CDR3 amino acids: CASRIAPAREEQYV. The CDR3 DNA sequence: TGTGCCAGCAGGATAGCCCCCGCTCGGGAGGAGCAGTACGTC.

V usage is TRBV11-2 and J usage is TRBJ2-1, with TRBD2 matching over 7 bases. The CDR3 loop spans 13 amino acids. Germline V gene lookup returns CDR1 SGHAT and CDR2 FQNNGV. J was trimmed by 4 bases and V by 5 bases; bases with no gene match: 2. The CDR3 DNA sequence: TGTGCCAGCAGCCTTAGCGGGTACAATGAGCAGTTCTTC. Translated: CASSLSGYNEQFF.

The CDR3 is CATSRDRAGSTSPLHF. Here the CDR3 DNA reads TGTGCCACCAGCAGAGATCGGGCAGGGTCTACTTCACCCCTCCACTTT. The rearrangement uses TRBV15 and TRBJ1-6; D is possibly TRBD1 (5 bases). Germline CDR1 LNHNV, CDR2 YYDKDF (reference sequence). The CDR3 sequence is 16 residues long. V shed 0 bases and J shed 9 bases, with 15 bases lying between them.

This chain joins TRBV7-9 and TRBJ1-4, with 8 bases fitting TRBD1. Germline-derived CDR1 and CDR2 are SEHNR and FQNEAQ (reference sequence). CDR3 length equals 15 residues. Germline trimming cut 5 bases from V and 7 bases from J; bases unmatched to any gene: 9. CDR3 sequence: CASSGGQGRGEKLFF. CDR3 in DNA: TGTGCCAGCAGCGGAGGACAGGGCAGAGGTGAAAAACTGTTTTTT.

This CDR3 reads CASSPGEGLANTEAFF. The DNA for the CDR3 is TGCGCCAGCAGCCCCGGGGAGGGGCTTGCGAACACTGAAGCTTTCTTT. This chain joins TRBV5-1 and TRBJ1-1, with D possibly matching TRBD1 (5 bases). CDR3 length: 16 amino acids. Germline V gives CDR1 SGHRS, CDR2 YFSETQ. Trimming stripped 4 bases from V and 1 base from J, with 17 bases between.

This chain joins TRBV19 and TRBJ1-1; D unclear. The V gene's germline CDR1 is LNHDA and CDR2 SQIVND (reference sequence). V was pared by 2 bases and J by 1 base, with 14 bases between. The CDR3 totals 16 residues. The CDR3 loop is CASSITRSAGNTEAFF. The CDR3 region has the DNA TGTGCCAGTAGTATAACGCGGAGCGCGGGGAACACTGAAGCTTTCTTT.

This chain joins TRBV7-2 and TRBJ1-6, with 7 bases matching TRBD1. The trim removed 1 base at V and 7 bases at J, leaving 4 bases unmatched. Germline values: CDR1 SGHTA, CDR2 FQGNSA. The CDR3 spans 15 residues. The CDR3 loop reads CASSLEPTGNSPLHF. DNA for the CDR3: TGTGCCAGCAGCTTAGAGCCGACAGGGAATTCACCCCTCCACTTT.

This chain links TRBV2 with TRBJ2-2, with D possibly matching TRBD2 (5 bases). This CDR3 is built from 14 residues. Germline V gene data show CDR1 as SNHLY and CDR2 as FYNNEI. V was clipped by 6 bases and J by 3 bases, with 11 bases between them. This chain's CDR3 is CASRVDGDTGELFF. The DNA for the CDR3 is TGTGCCAGCAGGGTAGACGGGGACACCGGGGAGCTGTTTTTT.

The chain uses TRBV9 and TRBJ2-3; TRBD2 is a possible D gene (6 bases). Germline assignment: CDR1 SGDLS and CDR2 YYNGEE. The CDR3 length is 15 residues. V lost 0 bases to trimming and J lost 5 bases, with 13 bases between them. The CDR3 loop is CASSVGLGLGDTQYF. The CDR3 region has the DNA TGTGCCAGCAGCGTAGGACTAGGGCTGGGAGATACGCAGTATTTT.